These 8 T cell receptor beta chains came from one sample sequenced in a study of T cells in Graves' hyperthyroidism and ophthalmopathy. What was amplified from RNA transcripts were TCR beta CDR3 regions. The TCR CDR3 was amplified in a first-round RT-PCR using the HTBI primer set. TCRdb redid the calling of the multiplex PCR reads with MiXCR, one entry per CDR3 protein. The sample holds about 400,000 distinct CDR3 sequences, about 15% seen once. The sample consisted of blood. The receptor source for this set is a woman younger than 45 with Graves' hyperthyroidism.

Concerning this clonotype: This likely comes from a read error, as the CDR3 has no conserved phenylalanine or tryptophan at its end. The chain joins TRBV5-1 to TRBJ2-1, with D tentatively TRBD1 or TRBD2 (5 bases each). Trimming shortened V by 4 bases and J by 5 bases, and 13 bases separated the two germline ends. The CDR3 consists of 14 residues. CDR1 SGHRS and CDR2 YFSETQ come from the germline V gene. This CDR3 is CASSPGTANNEQFS. The CDR3 nucleotides read TGCGCCAGCAGCCCAGGGACCGCAAACAATGAGCAGTTCTCC.

This clonotype was detected many times. The CDR3 bases are TGTGCCAGCAGTTCTTTAGTAGGGTGGGAGCAGTACTTC. This encodes CASSSLVGWEQYF. V and J are TRBV28 and TRBJ2-7; D remains ambiguous. CDR3 length: 13 amino acids. Germline CDR1 reads MDHEN; CDR2 reads SYDVKM. Trimming shortened V by 4 bases and J by 7 bases, and 14 bases separated the two germline ends. Looking up the rest from reference TRBV28 and TRBJ2-7 gives the full variable domain: DVKVTQSSRYLVKRTGEKVFLECVQDMDHENMFWYRQDPGLGLRLIYFSYDVKMKEKGDIPEGYSVSREKKERFSLILESASTNQTSMYLCASSSLVGWEQYFGPGTRLTVT.

In its sample, this clonotype was seen many times. The chain joins TRBV6-5 to TRBJ2-1; maybe TRBD1 (6 bases). Germline V gives CDR1 MNHEY, CDR2 SVGAGI. The CDR3 sequence is 12 residues long. V was pared by 3 bases and J by 9 bases, with 9 bases between. The CDR3 region has the DNA TGTGCCAGCAGTTATATCAGGGGTGAGCAGTTCTTC. Protein product: CASSYIRGEQFF.

This clonotype was seen a handful of times. The V gene is TRBV19, the J gene TRBJ2-5; D perhaps matches TRBD1 (6 bases). CDR1 and CDR2 from the germline V gene are LNHDA and SQIVND (reference sequence). This CDR3 is built from 11 residues. The V end was cut by 5 bases, the J end by 10 bases, with 11 bases between. CDR3 residues: CASSYQGNQYF. CDR3 bases: TGTGCCAGTAGTTATCAGGGGAACCAGTACTTC.

The sample holds one count of this clonotype. One base away lies a much larger clone, so this may be a sequencing read error. J is TRBJ1-3 and V is TRBV6-2 or TRBV6-3, with TRBD1 matching over 9 bases. The length of the CDR3 is 16 residues. Germline CDR1 MNHEY, CDR2 SVGEGT. The CDR3 loop is CASSYSGQGSGSTIYF. Here the CDR3 DNA reads TGTGCCAGCAGTTACTCGGGACAGGGCTCTGGAAGCACCATATATTTT.

V gene TRBV12-5 combines with J gene TRBJ2-2; TRBD2 agrees at 12 bases. CDR3 length: 17 residues. Germline lookup yields CDR1 LGHNT and CDR2 FRNRAP. Trimming cost V 4 bases and J 3 bases; bases outside gene matches: 6. CDR3 bases: TGTGCTAGTGGTTCCCGACTAGCGGGAGAGTACACCGGGGAGCTGTTTTTT. The encoded protein is CASGSRLAGEYTGELFF.

This clonotype turned up a few times. V is TRBV19 and J is TRBJ2-6; weak D call: TRBD1 (5 bases). Germline CDR1 is LNHDA and CDR2 is SQIVND (reference sequence). This CDR3 region has 16 residues. V was clipped by 3 bases and J by 0 bases, with 9 bases between them. CDR3 region: CASSIRQGSGANVLTF. The CDR3, as DNA: TGTGCCAGTAGTATTCGGCAGGGCTCTGGGGCCAACGTCCTGACTTTC.

This clonotype was counted at least ten times. This sequence joins TRBV30 and TRBJ2-7; D is ambiguous. CDR1 and CDR2 (germline): GTSNPN, SVGIG (reference sequence). Deletions cut 2 bases from V and 0 bases from J, with 11 bases between. The CDR3 extends over 14 amino acids. CDR3 loop: CAWSRAPVSYEQYF. CDR3 nucleotide sequence: TGTGCCTGGAGTCGGGCCCCCGTCTCCTACGAGCAGTACTTC.